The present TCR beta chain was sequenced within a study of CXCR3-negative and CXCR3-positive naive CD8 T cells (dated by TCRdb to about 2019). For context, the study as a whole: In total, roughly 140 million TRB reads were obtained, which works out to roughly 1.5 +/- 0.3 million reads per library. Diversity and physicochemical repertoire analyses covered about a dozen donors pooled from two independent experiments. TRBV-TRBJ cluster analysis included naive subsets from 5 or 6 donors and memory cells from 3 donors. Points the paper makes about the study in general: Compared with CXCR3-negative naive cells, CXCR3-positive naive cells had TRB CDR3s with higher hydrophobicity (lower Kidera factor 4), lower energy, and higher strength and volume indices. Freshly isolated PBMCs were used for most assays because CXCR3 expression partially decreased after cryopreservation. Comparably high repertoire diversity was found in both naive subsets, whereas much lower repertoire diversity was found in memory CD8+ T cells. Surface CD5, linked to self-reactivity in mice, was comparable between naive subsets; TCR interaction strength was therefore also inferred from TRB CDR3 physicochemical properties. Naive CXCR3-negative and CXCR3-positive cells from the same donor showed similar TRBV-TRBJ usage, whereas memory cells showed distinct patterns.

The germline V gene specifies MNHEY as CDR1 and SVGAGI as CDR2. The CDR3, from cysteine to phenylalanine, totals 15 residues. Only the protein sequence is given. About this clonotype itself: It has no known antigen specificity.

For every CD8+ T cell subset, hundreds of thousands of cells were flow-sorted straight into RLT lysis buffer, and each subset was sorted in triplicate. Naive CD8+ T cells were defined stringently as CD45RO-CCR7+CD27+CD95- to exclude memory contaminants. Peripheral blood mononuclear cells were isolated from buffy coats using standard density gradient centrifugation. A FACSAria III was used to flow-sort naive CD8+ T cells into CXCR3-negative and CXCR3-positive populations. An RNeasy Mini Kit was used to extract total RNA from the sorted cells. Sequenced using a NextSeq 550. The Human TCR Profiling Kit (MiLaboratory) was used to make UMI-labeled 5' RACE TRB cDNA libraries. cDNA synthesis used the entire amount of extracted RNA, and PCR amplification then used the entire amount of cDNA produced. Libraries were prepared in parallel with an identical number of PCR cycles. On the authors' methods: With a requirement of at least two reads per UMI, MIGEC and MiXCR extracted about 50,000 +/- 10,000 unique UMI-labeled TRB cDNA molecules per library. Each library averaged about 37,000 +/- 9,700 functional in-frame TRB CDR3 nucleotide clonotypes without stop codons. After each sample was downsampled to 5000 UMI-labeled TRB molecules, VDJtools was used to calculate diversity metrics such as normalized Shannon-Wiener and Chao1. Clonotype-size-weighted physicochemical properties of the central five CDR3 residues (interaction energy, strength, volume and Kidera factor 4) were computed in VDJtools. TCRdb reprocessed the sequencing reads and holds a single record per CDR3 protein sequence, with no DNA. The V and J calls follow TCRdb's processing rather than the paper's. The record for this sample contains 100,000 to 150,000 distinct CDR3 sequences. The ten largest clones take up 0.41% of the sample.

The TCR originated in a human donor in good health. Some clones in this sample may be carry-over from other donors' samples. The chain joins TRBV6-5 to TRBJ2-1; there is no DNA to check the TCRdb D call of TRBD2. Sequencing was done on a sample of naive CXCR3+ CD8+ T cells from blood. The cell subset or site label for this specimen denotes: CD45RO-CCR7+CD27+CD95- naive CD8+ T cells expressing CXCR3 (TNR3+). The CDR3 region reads CASSSGLGNGNEQFF.